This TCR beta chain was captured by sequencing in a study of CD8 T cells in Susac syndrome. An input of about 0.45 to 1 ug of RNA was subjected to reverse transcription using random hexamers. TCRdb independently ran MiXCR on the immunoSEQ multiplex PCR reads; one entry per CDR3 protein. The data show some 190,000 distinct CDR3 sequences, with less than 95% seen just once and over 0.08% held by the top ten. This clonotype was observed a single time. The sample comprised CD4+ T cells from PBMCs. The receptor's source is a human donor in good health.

CDR3 nucleotides: TGCAGTGCTAGCGGTGCTGAGACCCAGTACTTC. Protein: CSASGAETQYF. The chain combines TRBV20-1 with TRBJ2-5; D unresolved. The CDR3 runs to 11 residues. V dropped 3 bases and J dropped 5 bases, with 7 bases sitting between them. Germline V gene sequence: CDR1 DFQATT, CDR2 SNEGSKA (reference sequence).